Reported below is one T cell receptor beta chain. The record originates from a study of blood T cell repertoires in COVID-19. Study as a whole: There were acute and convalescent COVID-19 samples, and they came from the United States, Italy and Spain. PBMCs, B-cell-depleted T cells, or T cells were the source of the cDNA or gDNA that made up the material.

In the authors' workflow: Quantification of nucleated cells was approximated via reference gene primer amplification. The repertoire was sequenced with immunoSEQ multiplex PCR; TCRdb's copy has only in-frame clones and lacks some. Clone size and the V and J calls come from that table; the DNA yielded D and trimming. The repertoire holds 250,000 to 350,000 clones, with roughly 90% as singletons. With 7 bases clipped from V and 1 base from J, the junction kept 7 bases outside the gene matches. Looked up from germline, CDR1 is SGDLS and CDR2 is YYNGEE. CDR3 length equals 15 residues. The gene calls are TRBV9 and TRBJ2-2, with 7 bases fitting TRBD1. The clonotype was recovered from a woman aged 40-49 years who had recovered from COVID-19. The sequenced sample consisted of peripheral blood. The CDR3 protein is CASAPTGQNTGELFF. For the CDR3, the DNA is TGTGCCAGCGCCCCGACAGGGCAGAACACCGGGGAGCTGTTTTTT.